This T cell receptor (beta chain) is from a study of post-analysis software for immune sequencing data. Background on the study: Several disease courses (relapsing-remitting, secondary progressive and progressive-relapsing) of multiple sclerosis were included.

V shed 7 bases, J shed 8 bases, and the junction held 13 bases outside the gene matches. CDR3 length: 14 amino acids. Remarks on this clonotype: Antigen: not known.

cDNA libraries for TCR beta contained unique molecular identifiers. Around 500,000 cDNA molecules came from about 1 to 10 million T cells. TCRdb reprocessed the PCR reads via MiXCR and lists one record per CDR3 protein. The table has 450,000 or so distinct CDR3 sequences, under 55% seen once; the top ten hold around an eighth. Regarding the study as a whole: There was significantly lower normalized Chao1 diversity in multiple sclerosis patients than in controls. Patients showed TRBV5-6, TRBV5-1 and TRBV20-1 among about five TRBV segments more frequent than in controls. By F measure, strong co-clustering occurred among samples prepared in the same batch.

The genes are TRBV12-3 or TRBV12-4 and TRBJ1-1, with 7 bases fitting TRBD1. This sequence originates from a girl aged 5-17 years with multiple sclerosis. The source material was blood. The CDR3 DNA sequence: TGTGCCAGCATCCCACAGGGGACACGGCCGGAAGCTTTCTTT. This gives the protein CASIPQGTRPEAFF.